One sample yielded the 29 T cell receptor beta chains listed below, sequenced in a study of CD8+ T cells in alopecia areata. Extracted RNA was reverse transcribed, and the resulting cDNA served as sequencing template. Sequencing was performed with immunoSEQ multiplex PCR; in TCRdb, only in-frame clones are kept and a portion is missing. The table lists over 95,000 clones, about 40% of them singletons, with about 1.2% in the top ten. The sequenced sample consisted of CD4+ T cells sorted from blood. The source is a human donor with alopecia areata.

The chain employs TRBV18 and TRBJ2-3, with TRBD1 matching over 7 bases. From germline, CDR1 is KGHSH and CDR2 LQKENI. The V segment lost 2 bases and the J segment 3 bases; nucleotides outside the gene matches: 11. This CDR3 spans 17 amino acids. This CDR3 reads CASSPNRNRGGTDTQYF. In nucleotides, the CDR3 is TGTGCCAGCTCACCAAACCGAAACAGGGGCGGGACAGATACGCAGTATTTT.

This chain links TRBV6-5 with TRBJ2-7; maybe TRBD2 (6 bases). Germline V gene data show CDR1 as MNHEY and CDR2 as SVGAGI. V was cut by 8 bases and J by 6 bases, with 20 bases left in between. The CDR3 runs to 14 residues. DNA for the CDR3: TGTGCCAGCGGCCCGGGAGATCGGTTCGGCGAGCAGTACTTC. Translation: CASGPGDRFGEQYF.

This clone was counted a few times. The chain is built from TRBV5-1 and TRBJ2-7; D unresolved. Trimming left V 1 base short and J 5 bases short, with 10 bases between. Per the germline V gene, CDR1 is SGHRS and CDR2 is YFSETQ. This CDR3 comprises 13 residues. The CDR3 here is CASSLFGSHEQYF. CDR3 coding DNA: TGCGCCAGCAGCTTGTTCGGTTCCCACGAGCAGTACTTC.

This clone was seen a handful of times. The chain employs TRBV5-6 and TRBJ2-7, with TRBD1 matching 8 bases. Trimming at V came to 3 bases and at J to 2 bases, leaving 4 bases not matched to a gene. The V gene's germline CDR1 is SGHDT and CDR2 YYEEEE. The CDR3 totals 14 residues. The CDR3 here is CASSSGTGAYEQYF. CDR3 nucleotide sequence: TGTGCCAGCAGCTCCGGGACAGGCGCCTACGAGCAGTACTTC.

CDR3 bases: TGTGCCTGGAGTACCTCGTTTGAGGATACGCAGTATTTT. This gives the protein CAWSTSFEDTQYF. V is TRBV30 and J is TRBJ2-3, with D hard to call. The CDR3 sequence is 13 residues long. Trimming shortened V by 2 bases and J by 6 bases, and 12 bases separated the two germline ends. The V gene's germline CDR1 is GTSNPN and CDR2 SVGIG (reference sequence). Supplemented by reference TRBV30 and TRBJ2-3, the full variable domain reads SQTIHQWPATLVQPVGSPLSLECTVEGTSNPNLYWYRQAAGRGLQLLFYSVGIGQISSEVPQNLSASRPQDRQFILSSKKLLLSDSGFYLCAWSTSFEDTQYFGPGTRLTVL.

This clone was observed a handful of times. This chain connects TRBV4-1 to TRBJ2-2, with D perhaps matching TRBD1 (5 bases). The CDR3 is made up of 17 amino acids. Trimming removed 6 bases at V and 0 bases at J, with 17 bases between. Per germline, CDR1 MGHRA and CDR2 YSYEKL. The CDR3 nucleotides are TGCGCCAGCAGAATACACTCGCTAGGGGCGAACACCGGGGAGCTGTTTTTT. Its protein product is CASRIHSLGANTGELFF.

The chain has TRBV6-5 and TRBJ1-1, with D maybe TRBD1 (5 bases). The V end lost 4 bases, the J end lost 11 bases, and 11 bases lay between the germline ends. Germline assignment: CDR1 MNHEY and CDR2 SVGAGI. The CDR3 has 11 amino acids. The CDR3 protein is CASSSGTGAFF. The DNA for the CDR3 is TGTGCCAGCAGTTCTGGGACGGGGGCTTTCTTT.

The chain combines TRBV29-1 with TRBJ2-1; 9 nucleotides line up with TRBD2. In germline, CDR1 is SQVTM, CDR2 ANQGSEA. This CDR3 comprises 10 residues. V gave up 6 bases and J gave up 15 bases; unmatched junction bases: 6. The CDR3 DNA sequence: TGCAGCGTGGGGACTAGCATTTCGTTCTTC. Encoded protein: CSVGTSISFF.

This clone was counted between two and nine times. The chain has TRBV20-1 and TRBJ2-7, with 8 positions matching TRBD2. The germline V gene encodes CDR1 DFQATT and CDR2 SNEGSKA (reference sequence). The junction had 8 bases not matched to a gene; V was cut back by 4 bases and J by 12 bases. This CDR3 region has 11 residues. CDR3 nucleotides: TGCAGTGCTATGACTAGCGACCGTCGGTACTTC. Translation gives CSAMTSDRRYF.

This clone appeared a single time. V and J are TRBV25-1 and TRBJ2-7, with a weak D call TRBD1 (5 bases). Germline lookup yields CDR1 MGHDK and CDR2 SYGVNS. The CDR3 runs to 14 residues. V was shortened by 6 bases and J by 2 bases, with 14 bases between the two germline ends. The CDR3 DNA sequence: TGTGCCAGCAGCGATGGAAGGGGCGCCTACGAGCAGTACTTC. Translated: CASSDGRGAYEQYF.

This clone was found a few times. This rearrangement joins TRBV5-1 to TRBJ2-2; D is uncertain. The CDR3 is made up of 15 amino acids. V gave up 4 bases and J gave up 4 bases, with 14 bases separating them. In germline, CDR1 is SGHRS, CDR2 YFSETQ. For the CDR3, the DNA is TGCGCCAGCAGCACCTCGCGTAGGTCCACCGGGGAGCTGTTTTTT. It yields the protein CASSTSRRSTGELFF.

V and J are TRBV5-1 and TRBJ2-7; D not resolved. This CDR3 has 13 residues. The germline V gene has CDR1 SGHRS and CDR2 YFSETQ. Trimming removed 0 bases at V and 3 bases at J, with 7 bases between. CDR3 region: CASSLVGGYEQYF. As DNA, the CDR3 is TGCGCCAGCAGCTTGGTGGGCGGCTACGAGCAGTACTTC.

This clone was picked up a small number of times. This chain links TRBV27 with TRBJ2-1; unclear D gene. V shed 5 bases and J shed 9 bases, with 14 bases lying between them. This CDR3 region has 13 residues. Germline V gene lookup returns CDR1 MNHEY and CDR2 SMNVEV (reference sequence). The CDR3 nucleotides are TGTGCCAGCAGTCCCCCCCGCAGAACTGAGCAGTTCTTC. It is translated as CASSPPRRTEQFF.

The chain links TRBV11-2 to TRBJ2-7, with 7 bases lining up with TRBD1. Germline CDR1 and CDR2: SGHAT and FQNNGV. With 1 base clipped from V and 2 bases from J, the junction kept 5 bases outside the gene matches. The CDR3 extends over 15 amino acids. CDR3 sequence reads: CASSLVGGRPYEQYF. The CDR3 DNA sequence: TGTGCCAGCAGCTTAGTAGGGGGCCGTCCCTACGAGCAGTACTTC.

In this sample, this clone turned up once. The CDR3 spells CASSPRASSRTDTQYF. CDR3 bases: TGTGCCAGCAGCCCCAGAGCATCTTCTCGCACAGATACGCAGTATTTT. This chain joins TRBV7-8 and TRBJ2-3; D not resolved. Trimming removed 5 bases from V and 1 base from J, with 16 bases in between. CDR3 length equals 16 residues. Per germline, CDR1 SGHVS and CDR2 FQNEAQ.

The V call is TRBV27, the J call TRBJ1-2, with TRBD1 as a possible D gene (6 bases). Trimming cost V 5 bases and J 5 bases, with 15 bases left between them. The CDR3 totals 14 residues. The germline V gene encodes CDR1 MNHEY and CDR2 SMNVEV (reference sequence). The CDR3 DNA reads as TGTGCCAGCAGTCCCCCGGGCAGGGGATATGGCTACACCTTC. Its protein is CASSPPGRGYGYTF.

This clone has just a few counts. The V gene is TRBV5-5, the J gene TRBJ2-3; the D call may be TRBD1 or TRBD2 (6 bases each). V was pared by 2 bases and J by 4 bases, with 14 bases between. This CDR3 has 15 amino acids. CDR1 is SGHKS, CDR2 YYEKEE, per germline (reference sequence). The CDR3 DNA is TGTGCCAGCAGCTTTAGGGGGGCCTTGGCAGATACGCAGTATTTT. As protein: CASSFRGALADTQYF. Using reference TRBV5-5 and TRBJ2-3 for the parts outside the CDR3, the full variable domain is DAGVTQSPTHLIKTRGQQVTLRCSPISGHKSVSWYQQVLGQGPQFIFQYYEKEERGRGNFPDRFSARQFPNYSSELNVNALLLGDSALYLCASSFRGALADTQYFGPGTRLTVL.

The rearrangement joins TRBV5-1 to TRBJ2-3; 7 bases align to TRBD2. Trimming took 2 bases from V and 6 from J; bases not matched to a gene: 12. The CDR3 consists of 16 residues. In germline, CDR1 is SGHRS, CDR2 YFSETQ. The CDR3 loop reads CASSLGNSRGTDTQYF. CDR3 bases: TGCGCCAGCAGCTTAGGGAATTCGCGGGGGACGGATACGCAGTATTTT.

The rearrangement joins TRBV18 to TRBJ2-5; maybe TRBD1 (6 bases). Deletions cut 1 base from V and 2 bases from J, with 11 bases between. CDR1 is KGHSH, CDR2 LQKENI, per germline. The CDR3 extends over 15 amino acids. The CDR3 loop reads CASSPRRQEQETQYF. In nucleotides, the CDR3 is TGTGCCAGCTCACCACGTCGACAGGAGCAAGAGACCCAGTACTTC.

This clone was counted between two and nine times. The chain employs TRBV28 and TRBJ2-3, with a possible D match to TRBD2 (7 bases). The V end was cut by 3 bases, the J end by 5 bases, with 12 bases between. The CDR3 contains 14 residues. Per the germline V gene, CDR1 is MDHEN and CDR2 is SYDVKM. The CDR3 DNA follows: TGTGCCAGCAGTTTGGGGGCTAGCGGAGATACGCAGTATTTT. Translated: CASSLGASGDTQYF.

This chain joins TRBV6-5 and TRBJ2-7; D possibly corresponds to TRBD2 (5 bases). Germline values: CDR1 MNHEY, CDR2 SVGAGI. V was pared by 9 bases and J by 6 bases, with 24 bases between. This CDR3 spans 15 amino acids. The CDR3 sequence is CASRPPGTQRGEQYF. CDR3 nucleotides: TGTGCCAGTAGACCTCCGGGAACTCAACGAGGCGAGCAGTACTTC.

The V call is TRBV29-1, the J call TRBJ2-7, with 14 bases fitting TRBD2. Germline CDR1 reads SQVTM; CDR2 reads ANQGSEA. This CDR3 comprises 19 residues. The J segment lost 5 bases and the V segment lost 4 bases, leaving 19 bases of the junction unmatched. The CDR3 region is CSVVPKVPGLAGELNEQYF. The CDR3 DNA sequence: TGCAGCGTTGTACCTAAAGTCCCGGGACTAGCGGGAGAGCTCAACGAGCAGTACTTC.

This clone has more than one count but fewer than ten. The CDR3 bases are TGCGCCAGCAGTCAATCCCGACTAGCGGGAGGGTATGAGCAGTTCTTC. Translated, it gives CASSQSRLAGGYEQFF. The chain is built from TRBV23-1 and TRBJ2-1; TRBD2 matches 14 bases. TRBV23-1 carries the ORF label, with uncertain function. The CDR3 contains 16 residues. V shed 0 bases and J 8 bases; nucleotides not matched to a gene: 3.

The chain links TRBV5-6 to TRBJ1-2; a possible D gene is TRBD1 (5 bases). The CDR3 is made up of 15 amino acids. V was trimmed by 1 base and J by 5 bases, leaving 15 bases between them. The V gene's germline CDR1 is SGHDT and CDR2 YYEEEE. The CDR3 region has the DNA TGTGCCAGCAGCTTGTTTGGGCAGGGTCGTTATGGCTACACCTTC. It yields the protein CASSLFGQGRYGYTF.

CDR3 sequence (DNA): TGTGCCAGCAGTGATAGCGGGAGGGGAGATACGCAGTATTTT. Translating it yields CASSDSGRGDTQYF. The chain uses TRBV2 and TRBJ2-3; 11 bases line up with TRBD2. After removal of 3 bases from V and 5 bases from J, the junction contained 1 base not matched to a gene. CDR3 length: 14 amino acids. Germline V gene sequence: CDR1 SNHLY, CDR2 FYNNEI.

This clone was seen only a few times. The chain is built from TRBV28 and TRBJ2-1; 9 nucleotides line up with TRBD2. V dropped 6 bases and J dropped 6; count of bases not matched to a gene: 9. The germline V gene has CDR1 MDHEN and CDR2 SYDVKM. CDR3 length: 15 amino acids. CDR3 sequence: CASSLPGGRGNEQFF. CDR3 sequence (DNA): TGTGCCAGCAGCCTCCCCGGCGGGAGGGGCAATGAGCAGTTCTTC.

In its sample, this clone was seen a few times. The V and J genes are TRBV28 and TRBJ2-1, with 7 nucleotides matching TRBD1. This CDR3 is 14 amino acids long. In germline, CDR1 is MDHEN, CDR2 SYDVKM. J gave up 5 bases and V 5 bases, and 6 bases lay outside the gene matches. This CDR3 is CASSPPTGNNEQFF. The CDR3 DNA reads TGTGCCAGCAGTCCACCGACAGGGAACAATGAGCAGTTCTTC. The variable domain in full, completed from reference TRBV28 and TRBJ2-1, reads DVKVTQSSRYLVKRTGEKVFLECVQDMDHENMFWYRQDPGLGLRLIYFSYDVKMKEKGDIPEGYSVSREKKERFSLILESASTNQTSMYLCASSPPTGNNEQFFGPGTRLTVL.

This clone was seen a handful of times. This sequence joins TRBV7-9 and TRBJ2-7; D unclear. The germline V gene has CDR1 SEHNR and CDR2 FQNEAQ (reference sequence). The CDR3 contains 11 residues. The ends were cut back, 4 bases at V and 3 bases at J, with 4 bases in the middle. Here the CDR3 reads CASSSNYEQYF. CDR3 coding DNA: TGTGCCAGCAGCTCCAACTACGAGCAGTACTTC. The complete variable domain, with remaining parts taken from reference TRBV7-9 and TRBJ2-7, reads DTGVSQNPRHKITKRGQNVTFRCDPISEHNRLYWYRQTLGQGPEFLTYFQNEAQLEKSRLLSDRFSAERPKGSFSTLEIQRTEQGDSAMYLCASSSNYEQYFGPGTRLTVT.

J is TRBJ2-1 and V is TRBV28; D not certain. Germline lookup yields CDR1 MDHEN and CDR2 SYDVKM. Between the trimmed V and J ends, which lost 1 base and 15 bases, there was a span of 16 bases. CDR3 length: 13 amino acids. CDR3 nucleotide sequence: TGTGCCAGCAGTTTATCTCTTTTCGGTTTGGGGTTCTTC. Translated: CASSLSLFGLGFF.